This TCR beta chain was profiled in a study of OX40 agonist ivuxolimab in advanced cancers. As for the study in general: Of the participants, 40% to 50% had some prior anti-PD-1, anti-PD-L1 or anti-CTLA-4 therapy, which was allowed. Study findings and constraints: Fewer expanded clones were found on average in CD4+ than in CD8+ T cells. Some patients who did not respond also had low normalized T-cell clonal expansion.

Germline-derived CDR1 and CDR2 are LGHNA and YSLEER. The CDR3 has 15 residues. The ends were cut back, 0 bases at V and 0 bases at J, with 3 bases in the middle. Of note for this clone: Its antigen is undetermined.

Autoimmune disease history or systemic immunosuppression was exclusionary. Produced via immunoSEQ multiplex PCR; TCRdb's table is partial and in-frame only. The sample carries about 19,000 clones, less than 95% recorded once. The sample was CD4+ or CD8+ T cells sorted from blood, taken in a trial of the OX40 agonist ivuxolimab. This TCR derives from an adult with an advanced solid tumor such as melanoma, head and neck, liver or kidney cancer. The V and J genes are TRBV4-3 and TRBJ1-6, with D uncertain. DNA for the CDR3: TGCGCCAGCAGCCAAGATAGCTCCTATAATTCACCCCTCCACTTT. Amino acid sequence: CASSQDSSYNSPLHF.